The 18 T cell receptor beta chains below all came from one sample that was sequenced in a study of blood T cell repertoires in COVID-19. Sequenced by immunoSEQ multiplex PCR; TCRdb stores in-frame clones only, minus some. The sample records 45,000 to 60,000 clones, around 93% being singletons. Specimen: peripheral blood. Receptor source: a man aged 45-60 years with acute or convalescent COVID-19.

V usage is TRBV24-1 and J usage is TRBJ2-3, with 12 bases matching TRBD1. CDR1 and CDR2 from the germline V gene are KGHDR and SFDVKD. The CDR3 is 16 amino acids. Losses at the gene ends were 1 base for V and 6 bases for J; bases not matched to a gene: 4. The CDR3 loop is CATSDLGTGGVDTQYF. In DNA form, the CDR3 reads TGTGCCACCAGTGATTTAGGGACAGGGGGCGTCGATACGCAGTATTTT.

The rearrangement uses TRBV24-1 and TRBJ2-2, with 8 bases identical to TRBD1. V lost 4 bases and J lost 5; bases outside the gene matches: 8. Looked up from germline, CDR1 is KGHDR and CDR2 is SFDVKD. This CDR3 is built from 16 residues. CDR3 nucleotides: TGTGCCACCAGTGACCCCGGACAGGGTAGGACCGGGGAGCTGTTTTTT. Translation: CATSDPGQGRTGELFF.

The rearrangement joins TRBV12-5 to TRBJ2-3; D possibly corresponds to TRBD2 (6 bases). The CDR3 has 17 residues. Trimming pared 1 base from V and 3 bases from J, leaving 17 bases between. Germline loops: CDR1 LGHNT, CDR2 FRNRAP. CDR3 region: CASGLGLVEGWTDTQYF. DNA of the CDR3: TGTGCTAGTGGTTTGGGCCTTGTGGAGGGTTGGACAGATACGCAGTATTTT.

The chain joins TRBV6-4 to TRBJ2-3; D may be TRBD2 (5 bases). Trimming stripped 4 bases from V and 9 bases from J, with 14 bases between. Looked up from germline, CDR1 is MRHNA and CDR2 is SNTAGT. The CDR3 spans 13 residues. The CDR3 sequence: CASSAVPTGTQYF. As DNA, the CDR3 is TGTGCCAGCAGTGCGGTACCCACGGGGACGCAGTATTTT.

The chain carries TRBV24-1 and TRBJ1-5; D may be TRBD1 (6 bases). The V gene's germline CDR1 is KGHDR and CDR2 SFDVKD. This CDR3 has 14 amino acids. Trimming removed 6 bases at V and 3 bases at J, with 11 bases between. In DNA form, the CDR3 reads TGTGCCACCAGTCGAACAGGGACCAATCAGCCCCAGCATTTT. The encoded protein is CATSRTGTNQPQHF.

The chain uses TRBV19 and TRBJ2-7; weak D call: TRBD2 (5 bases). The CDR3 length is 12 residues. The V end was cut by 4 bases, the J end by 4 bases, with 8 bases between. The germline gives CDR1 LNHDA, CDR2 SQIVND (reference sequence). In DNA form, the CDR3 reads TGTGCCAGTAGTAGAGGGCTGTACGAGCAGTACTTC. Encoded protein: CASSRGLYEQYF.

The V call is TRBV30, the J call TRBJ1-2; no clear D gene. The CDR3 runs 13 residues. The germline gives CDR1 GTSNPN, CDR2 SVGIG (reference sequence). Trimming left V 3 bases short and J 3 bases short, with 11 bases between. CDR3 region: CAWREDGHYGYTF. The CDR3 bases are TGTGCCTGGAGGGAGGACGGACACTATGGCTACACCTTC.

The CDR3 bases are TGTGCCAGCAGCTCGGGACAGGGCAATCAGCCCCAGCATTTT. Amino acids: CASSSGQGNQPQHF. V and J are TRBV7-8 and TRBJ1-5; TRBD1 matches 8 bases. The germline V gene encodes CDR1 SGHVS and CDR2 FQNEAQ. The CDR3 runs to 14 residues. Trimming removed 4 bases from V and 2 bases from J; junction bases left unmatched: 1.

CDR3 nucleotide sequence: TGTGCCAGCAGTGGGCGTGGGCGGGAATACAATGAGCAGTTCTTC. Translation: CASSGRGREYNEQFF. The V gene is TRBV28, the J gene TRBJ2-1; D might be TRBD2 (6 bases). V shed 5 bases and J shed 4 bases, with 15 bases lying between them. Looked up from germline, CDR1 is MDHEN and CDR2 is SYDVKM. This CDR3 spans 15 amino acids.

The V and J genes are TRBV10-3 and TRBJ1-2, with D perhaps TRBD1 (5 bases). The germline CDR1 and CDR2 sequences are ENHRY and SYGVKD. Trimming pared 3 bases from V and 6 bases from J, leaving 20 bases between. The CDR3 loop spans 16 amino acids. The CDR3 DNA follows: TGTGCCATCAGTGACAAGCCCGCAGGGATGAGAGATGGCTACACCTTC. Amino acid sequence: CAISDKPAGMRDGYTF.

The J gene is TRBJ1-2, the V gene TRBV20-1; tentatively, D is TRBD1 (5 bases). The germline CDR1 and CDR2 sequences are DFQATT and SNEGSKA (reference sequence). V gave up 6 bases and J gave up 4 bases, with 9 bases separating them. The CDR3 consists of 11 residues. The CDR3 protein is CSAGGSYGYTF. For the CDR3, the DNA is TGCAGTGCGGGGGGTAGCTATGGCTACACCTTC.

This clone was picked up one time. CDR3 loop: CASSQSGGTEAFF. In DNA form, the CDR3 reads TGCGCCAGCAGTCAATCAGGGGGGACTGAAGCTTTCTTT. This chain joins TRBV10-2 and TRBJ1-1; TRBD1 agrees at 7 bases. Germline assignment: CDR1 WSHSY and CDR2 SAAADI. V lost 5 bases and J lost 5; bases outside the gene matches: 5. The CDR3 totals 13 residues.

The chain employs TRBV6-2 or TRBV6-3 and TRBJ2-3, with D tentatively TRBD2 (6 bases). The V gene lost 4 bases and the J gene lost 1 base, with 9 bases spanning the gap. Germline V lookup: CDR1 MNHEY, CDR2 SVGEGT. This CDR3 is 14 amino acids long. In DNA form, the CDR3 reads TGTGCCAGCAGTTTCGGGACTGGCACAGATACGCAGTATTTT. Protein: CASSFGTGTDTQYF.

The chain uses TRBV6-1 and TRBJ2-6; the D gene is possibly TRBD1 (5 bases). Trimming removed 0 bases at V and 2 bases at J, with 8 bases between. The CDR3 sequence is 16 residues long. Germline CDR1 is MNHNS and CDR2 is SASEGT. CDR3 nucleotide sequence: TGTGCCAGCAGTGAAGCGTTGGGGCCTGGGGCCAACGTCCTGACTTTC. The encoded protein is CASSEALGPGANVLTF.

V is TRBV5-1 and J is TRBJ2-3; D not certain. Per germline, CDR1 SGHRS and CDR2 YFSETQ. The CDR3 has 15 residues. Trimming removed 2 bases from V and 2 bases from J, with 12 bases in between. The CDR3: CASSFSSRDTDTQYF. The CDR3 DNA sequence: TGCGCCAGCAGCTTTTCCTCTAGAGACACAGATACGCAGTATTTT.

The chain links TRBV19 to TRBJ1-2; D is uncertain. The germline CDR1 and CDR2 sequences are LNHDA and SQIVND (reference sequence). The CDR3 is 14 residues long. V gave up 3 bases and J gave up 8 bases, with 16 bases separating them. CDR3 sequence (DNA): TGTGCCAGTAGTATGAACGGGTGGCTGGAAGGCTACACCTTC. Its protein product is CASSMNGWLEGYTF.

The V gene is TRBV23-1, the J gene TRBJ1-5; the D is unclear. TRBV23-1 carries the ORF label, with uncertain function. Between the trimmed V and J ends, which lost 4 bases and 6 bases, there was a span of 19 bases. The CDR3 runs 16 residues. The CDR3 DNA follows: TGCGCCAGCAGTCCTCTTTTCCTCCCTGGCGGTCAGCCCCAGCATTTT. Encoded protein: CASSPLFLPGGQPQHF.

V is TRBV5-1 and J is TRBJ1-6, with 9 bases matching TRBD1. CDR1 is SGHRS and CDR2 is YFSETQ in the germline V gene. CDR3 length: 14 residues. V trimming: 5 bases; J trimming: 6 bases; junction bases outside the gene matches: 3. CDR3 region: CASRSGQGNSPLHF. The CDR3 DNA is TGCGCCAGCAGGTCGGGACAGGGTAATTCACCCCTCCACTTT. The whole variable domain, filled in from reference TRBV5-1 and TRBJ1-6, reads KAGVTQTPRYLIKTRGQQVTLSCSPISGHRSVSWYQQTPGQGLQFLFEYFSETQRNKGNFPGRFSGRQFSNSRSEMNVSTLELGDSALYLCASRSGQGNSPLHFGNGTRLTVT.